The 14 T cell receptor beta chains below were found in one sample sequenced in a study of control samples from healthy donors and cancer patients. Profiled with immunoSEQ multiplex PCR; TCRdb holds only in-frame clones, not every one. Of roughly 90,000 clones listed, 80% to 95% are singletons. The sample was blood. These receptors came from a woman under 40 in good health.

The chain recombines TRBV6-1 with TRBJ2-1; D ambiguous. This CDR3 is 16 amino acids long. Germline CDR1 is MNHNS and CDR2 is SASEGT. V lost 2 bases, J lost 0 bases, and 11 bases lay in between. CDR3: CASSEWADSSYNEQFF. The DNA for the CDR3 is TGTGCCAGCAGTGAATGGGCGGATAGCTCCTACAATGAGCAGTTCTTC.

The V call is TRBV4-2, the J call TRBJ2-5; the D gene is possibly TRBD2 (5 bases). CDR3 length: 15 residues. In germline, CDR1 is LGHNA, CDR2 YNFKEQ. Trimming left V 1 base short and J 4 bases short, with 13 bases between. DNA of the CDR3: TGTGCCAGCAGCCAAGTGGCCCCAAGCGGAGAGACCCAGTACTTC. It yields the protein CASSQVAPSGETQYF.

The rearrangement uses TRBV4-1 and TRBJ2-1; unclear D gene. The CDR3 runs 14 residues. The germline gives CDR1 MGHRA, CDR2 YSYEKL. The ends were cut back, 0 bases at V and 5 bases at J, with 8 bases in the middle. CDR3 sequence: CASSQDPGHNEQFF. CDR3 bases: TGCGCCAGCAGCCAAGATCCCGGACACAATGAGCAGTTCTTC.

The V and J genes are TRBV11-2 and TRBJ2-7, with D unclear. The CDR3 is 14 amino acids. Germline-derived CDR1 and CDR2 are SGHAT and FQNNGV. Trimming removed 1 base from V and 2 bases from J, with 9 bases in between. CDR3 protein: CASSLGFSTYEQYF. The DNA for the CDR3 is TGTGCCAGCAGCTTAGGCTTCAGTACCTACGAGCAGTACTTC.

The chain combines TRBV19 with TRBJ2-3, with 12 bases matching TRBD2. The germline gives CDR1 LNHDA, CDR2 SQIVND (reference sequence). The CDR3 has 15 amino acids. V trimming: 6 bases; J trimming: 4 bases; junction bases outside the gene matches: 5. The CDR3, as DNA: TGTGCCAGTAGACGGACTAGCGGGACTCCAGATACGCAGTATTTT. Translation gives CASRRTSGTPDTQYF.

The chain combines TRBV2 with TRBJ1-1, with D perhaps matching TRBD1 (5 bases). Germline CDR1 SNHLY, CDR2 FYNNEI. Trimming left V 7 bases short and J 6 bases short, with 18 bases between. The CDR3 is made up of 14 amino acids. CDR3 region: CASIFGDLGAEAFF. CDR3 coding DNA: TGTGCCAGCATCTTCGGTGACCTGGGGGCTGAAGCTTTCTTT.

This clone has only a few counts. The V gene is TRBV20-1, the J gene TRBJ2-7, with 9 nucleotides matching TRBD1. V dropped 4 bases and J dropped 13; count of bases not matched to a gene: 2. The CDR3 sequence is 9 residues long. The germline V gene has CDR1 DFQATT and CDR2 SNEGSKA (reference sequence). The CDR3 DNA follows: TGCAGTGCTACGGGACAGGGTTACTTC. It is translated as CSATGQGYF.

The chain is built from TRBV27 and TRBJ2-2, with 9 bases that match TRBD1. CDR1 is MNHEY, CDR2 SMNVEV, per germline (reference sequence). V lost 6 bases to trimming and J lost 3 bases; unmatched junction nucleotides: 11. The CDR3 spans 17 residues. The CDR3 DNA is TGTGCCAGCAGCCGAGACAGGGGGGAAGTAGACACCGGGGAGCTGTTTTTT. It codes for CASSRDRGEVDTGELFF.

This clone was observed once. The genes are TRBV5-1 and TRBJ2-5, with TRBD2 identical over 14 bases. CDR1 and CDR2 (germline): SGHRS, YFSETQ. The junction had 9 bases not matched to a gene; V was cut back by 7 bases and J by 4 bases. The CDR3 length is 16 residues. CDR3: CASGGLAGASGETQYF. CDR3 bases: TGCGCCAGCGGGGGACTAGCGGGGGCCTCGGGAGAGACCCAGTACTTC.

This sequence joins TRBV6-1 and TRBJ1-1, with D uncertain. V dropped 2 bases and J dropped 10 bases, with 11 bases sitting between them. Per the germline V gene, CDR1 is MNHNS and CDR2 is SASEGT. There are 12 residues in the CDR3. This CDR3 is CASSESFRTAFF. In nucleotides, the CDR3 is TGTGCCAGCAGTGAATCGTTCAGGACAGCTTTCTTT.

This sequence joins TRBV12-5 and TRBJ2-1; TRBD2 aligns across 9 bases. Trimming took 1 base from V and 10 from J; bases not matched to a gene: 11. Germline CDR1 reads LGHNT; CDR2 reads FRNRAP. The CDR3 runs to 16 residues. CDR3: CASGLGGTSRGGEQFF. As DNA, the CDR3 is TGTGCTAGTGGTTTGGGCGGGACTAGCCGGGGCGGGGAGCAGTTCTTC.

The V and J genes are TRBV11-2 and TRBJ1-1; tentatively, D is TRBD1 (5 bases). This CDR3 is 19 amino acids long. V was clipped by 6 bases and J by 6 bases, with 32 bases between them. Germline V gene sequence: CDR1 SGHAT, CDR2 FQNNGV. The CDR3 DNA sequence: TGTGCCAGCAGGGACACCATCTCGGGAAAAATCGCCCTGGGGGCTGAAGCTTTCTTT. Its translation is CASRDTISGKIALGAEAFF.

V usage is TRBV5-1 and J usage is TRBJ1-2; D is perhaps TRBD1 (6 bases). Trimming took 4 bases from V and 8 from J, leaving 12 bases between them. Germline V gene data show CDR1 as SGHRS and CDR2 as YFSETQ. This CDR3 has 12 residues. The CDR3 sequence: CASSVQGSGYTF. The CDR3 bases are TGCGCCAGCAGCGTACAGGGTTCCGGCTACACCTTC.

This clone showed up just once. The rearrangement uses TRBV28 and TRBJ1-4; 7 bases align to TRBD1. The V and J ends lost 5 bases and 8 bases, in that order; junction bases with no gene match: 8. This CDR3 spans 14 amino acids. Per germline, CDR1 MDHEN and CDR2 SYDVKM. The CDR3, as DNA: TGTGCCAGCAGTCCCGACAGGGAGGTGGAAAAACTGTTTTTT. It specifies CASSPDREVEKLFF.